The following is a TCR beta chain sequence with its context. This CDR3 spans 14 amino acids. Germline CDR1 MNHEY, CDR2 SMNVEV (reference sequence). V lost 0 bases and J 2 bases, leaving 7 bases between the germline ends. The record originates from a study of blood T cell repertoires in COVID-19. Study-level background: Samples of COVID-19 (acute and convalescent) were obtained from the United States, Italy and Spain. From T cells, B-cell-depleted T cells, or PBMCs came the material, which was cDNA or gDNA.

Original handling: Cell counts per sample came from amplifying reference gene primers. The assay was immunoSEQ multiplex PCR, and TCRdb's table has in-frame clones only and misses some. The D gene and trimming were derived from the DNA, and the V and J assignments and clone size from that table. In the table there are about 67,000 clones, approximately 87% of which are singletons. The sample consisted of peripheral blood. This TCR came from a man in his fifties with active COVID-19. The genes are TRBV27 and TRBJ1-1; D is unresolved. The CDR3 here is CASSLSRLNTEAFF. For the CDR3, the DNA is TGTGCCAGCAGTTTATCTAGACTTAACACTGAAGCTTTCTTT.